The 16 T cell receptor beta chains below were found in one sample sequenced in a study of cytomegalovirus exposure and HLA in healthy donors. The method was immunoSEQ multiplex PCR; TCRdb's version includes in-frame clones alone and lacks a portion of them. The sample lists over 200,000 clones; around 86% were seen once. Sequenced sample: PBMCs. The source of these receptors is a young woman in good health and CMV-seropositive.

This clone has just one count. This chain links TRBV28 with TRBJ2-3, with D maybe TRBD2 (5 bases). V lost 8 bases to trimming and J lost 3 bases, with 12 bases between them. CDR3 size: 13 residues. Germline CDR1 reads MDHEN; CDR2 reads SYDVKM. The CDR3 protein is CASSGGPTDTQYF. DNA for the CDR3: TGTGCCAGCTCGGGCGGGCCAACAGATACGCAGTATTTT.

This chain connects TRBV6-1 to TRBJ2-1; 14 bases are a match to TRBD2. Germline V gene sequence: CDR1 MNHNS, CDR2 SASEGT. With V trimmed by 6 bases and J by 14 bases, 9 bases remained unmatched. The CDR3 is made up of 14 amino acids. The CDR3 sequence: CASRTGLAGDKEFF. For the CDR3, the DNA is TGTGCCAGCAGGACGGGACTAGCGGGAGATAAGGAGTTCTTC.

V gene TRBV30 combines with J gene TRBJ2-7; 8 positions agree with TRBD2. Losses at the gene ends were 1 base for V and 3 bases for J; bases not matched to a gene: 5. CDR1 is GTSNPN, CDR2 SVGIG, per germline (reference sequence). The CDR3 is 14 residues long. CDR3 loop: CAWSGIAGYYEQYF. The CDR3 region has the DNA TGTGCCTGGAGTGGGATAGCGGGGTACTACGAGCAGTACTTC.

J is TRBJ2-7 and V is TRBV18, with 8 bases aligning to TRBD1. The length of the CDR3 is 13 residues. Looked up from germline, CDR1 is KGHSH and CDR2 is LQKENI. Trimming cost V 5 bases and J 4 bases; bases outside gene matches: 4. CDR3 DNA: TGTGCCAGCTCATCCCGGGACAGGTACGAGCAGTACTTC. This translates into CASSSRDRYEQYF.

The chain joins TRBV5-5 to TRBJ2-7; 7 bases line up with TRBD1. The CDR3 consists of 15 residues. Germline V lookup: CDR1 SGHKS, CDR2 YYEKEE (reference sequence). V lost 3 bases, J lost 2 bases, and 8 bases stayed unmatched. The CDR3 DNA reads TGTGCCAGCAGCTCAGCGCGGCAGGGGGCCTACGAGCAGTACTTC. This gives the protein CASSSARQGAYEQYF. Combining the CDR3 with reference TRBV5-5 and TRBJ2-7 gives the whole variable domain DAGVTQSPTHLIKTRGQQVTLRCSPISGHKSVSWYQQVLGQGPQFIFQYYEKEERGRGNFPDRFSARQFPNYSSELNVNALLLGDSALYLCASSSARQGAYEQYFGPGTRLTVT.

V gene TRBV4-2 combines with J gene TRBJ1-3; D not certain. Germline loops: CDR1 LGHNA, CDR2 YNFKEQ. The CDR3 is 16 residues long. V was pared by 0 bases and J by 0 bases, with 9 bases between. The CDR3 sequence is CASSQDYGNSGNTIYF. CDR3 DNA sequence: TGTGCCAGCAGCCAAGACTACGGGAACTCTGGAAACACCATATATTTT.

The sample holds one count of this clone. The gene calls are TRBV5-6 and TRBJ2-2; D gene uncertain. Germline CDR1 SGHDT, CDR2 YYEEEE. The CDR3 is made up of 15 amino acids. V was pared by 0 bases and J by 1 base, with 7 bases between. The CDR3: CASSLGAQNTGELFF. The CDR3 region has the DNA TGTGCCAGCAGCTTGGGGGCGCAGAACACCGGGGAGCTGTTTTTT. The full variable domain, its missing parts supplied by reference TRBV5-6 and TRBJ2-2, is DAGVTQSPTHLIKTRGQQVTLRCSPKSGHDTVSWYQQALGQGPQFIFQYYEEEERQRGNFPDRFSGHQFPNYSSELNVNALLLGDSALYLCASSLGAQNTGELFFGEGSRLTVL.

This chain links TRBV4-1 with TRBJ1-5; D ambiguous. Trimming shortened V by 0 bases and J by 2 bases, and 14 bases separated the two germline ends. Germline V gene data show CDR1 as MGHRA and CDR2 as YSYEKL. CDR3 size: 17 residues. The CDR3 DNA sequence: TGCGCCAGCAGCCAAGATCACCCAGGTGTGGGCAATCAGCCCCAGCATTTT. Protein: CASSQDHPGVGNQPQHF.

This rearrangement joins TRBV7-9 to TRBJ1-2, with 7 bases aligning to TRBD1. The germline CDR1 and CDR2 sequences are SEHNR and FQNEAQ (reference sequence). The CDR3 totals 15 residues. V lost 2 bases and J lost 7; bases outside the gene matches: 10. The DNA of the CDR3 is TGTGCCAGCAGCTTAAGCCGGGGACAGCTCTCTGGCTACACCTTC. It yields the protein CASSLSRGQLSGYTF.

This sequence joins TRBV18 and TRBJ2-7; D might be TRBD1 (5 bases). Trimming removed 5 bases at V and 4 bases at J, with 15 bases between. The CDR3 length is 14 residues. The germline CDR1 and CDR2 sequences are KGHSH and LQKENI. CDR3 DNA sequence: TGTGCCAGCTCAAGGTCGACAGTCTCATACGAGCAGTACTTC. Its protein product is CASSRSTVSYEQYF.

V gene TRBV21-1 combines with J gene TRBJ2-1; the DNA was not used to check the table's D call, TRBD2. TRBV21-1 is shown as a pseudogene. This CDR3 has 12 amino acids. The CDR3 DNA is TGTGCCGACGGGGGTCCCGTTGATGAGCAGTTCTTC. Amino acids: CADGGPVDEQFF.

This clone was seen a single time. The V gene is TRBV19, the J gene TRBJ1-5; no clear D. Trimming shortened V by 3 bases and J by 1 base, and 19 bases separated the two germline ends. This CDR3 region has 18 residues. Germline V gene lookup returns CDR1 LNHDA and CDR2 SQIVND (reference sequence). The CDR3 coding sequence is TGTGCCAGTAGTATGGTGGGGAAACTGCGGGAGAGCAATCAGCCCCAGCATTTT. Translated: CASSMVGKLRESNQPQHF.

About this clone: The junction departs from the called germline gene at one end, perhaps through a read error. The chain recombines TRBV7-8 with TRBJ2-5; 15 positions agree with TRBD2. Germline V lookup: CDR1 SGHVS, CDR2 FQNEAQ. CDR3 length: 17 amino acids. CDR3 residues: CASRLGLAGGPAKTQYF. CDR3 nucleotides: TGTGCCAGCAGATTAGGACTAGCGGGAGGGCCGGCTAAGACCCAGTACTTC.

The rearrangement uses TRBV6-5 and TRBJ2-1, with a possible D match to TRBD1 (6 bases). This CDR3 is 10 amino acids long. CDR1 and CDR2 from the germline V gene are MNHEY and SVGAGI. V was trimmed by 8 bases and J by 14 bases, leaving 13 bases between them. CDR3 sequence (DNA): TGTGCCAGCGTGAACAGGGTGAAGTTCTTC. Translated, it gives CASVNRVKFF.

The rearrangement joins TRBV28 to TRBJ2-2, with 11 bases that match TRBD2. This CDR3 has 19 amino acids. The V gene end was trimmed by 6 bases and the J gene end by 0 bases; junction bases not matched to a gene: 12. Per germline, CDR1 MDHEN and CDR2 SYDVKM. The CDR3 nucleotides are TGTGCCAGCAGACGACTTAGCGGGAGGGCCCTATCGAACACCGGGGAGCTGTTTTTT. This codes for CASRRLSGRALSNTGELFF.

V is TRBV30 and J is TRBJ2-5; TRBD2 matches at 11 bases. The J segment lost 5 bases and the V segment lost 1 base, leaving 12 bases of the junction unmatched. CDR1 is GTSNPN and CDR2 is SVGIG in the germline V gene (reference sequence). The CDR3 extends over 17 amino acids. Written as DNA, the CDR3 is TGTGCCTGGAGTGAGAAACTAGCGGGAGCCGGACAGGAGACCCAGTACTTC. Protein sequence: CAWSEKLAGAGQETQYF. Complete variable domain (other parts from reference TRBV30 and TRBJ2-5): SQTIHQWPATLVQPVGSPLSLECTVEGTSNPNLYWYRQAAGRGLQLLFYSVGIGQISSEVPQNLSASRPQDRQFILSSKKLLLSDSGFYLCAWSEKLAGAGQETQYFGPGTRLLVL.